Presented here are 22 T cell receptor beta chains from one specimen sequenced in a study of T cell repertoires in cytomegalovirus infection. TCRdb used MiXCR to reprocess the reads, holding one entry per CDR3 protein. Among roughly 500,000 distinct CDR3 sequences listed, 10% to 12% were seen once. The sequencing sample was made of PBMCs. These receptors were taken from a human donor in good health (CMV status not recorded). Some clones in this sample may be carry-over from other donors' samples.

This clonotype was seen a few times. The chain links TRBV30 to TRBJ1-3; no firm D call. Trimming pared 4 bases from V and 4 bases from J, leaving 8 bases between. Germline V gives CDR1 GTSNPN, CDR2 SVGIG (reference sequence). The CDR3 covers 12 residues. The CDR3 DNA reads TGTGCCTGGAATGGCGGGGGAAACACCATATATTTT. Translating gives CAWNGGGNTIYF.

Note on this clonotype: A read error is possible here, since a much larger clone lies one base away. V and J are TRBV2 and TRBJ1-5; 8 bases line up with TRBD1. The V gene's germline CDR1 is SNHLY and CDR2 FYNNEI. The CDR3 extends over 18 amino acids. CDR3 loop: CDSSQLRGTGGMNQPQHF. The CDR3 coding sequence is TGTGACAGCAGCCAACTTAGGGGTACAGGGGGGATGAATCAGCCCCAGCATTTT.

The genes are TRBV20-1 and TRBJ2-1; D perhaps matches TRBD2 (7 bases). Germline values: CDR1 DFQATT, CDR2 SNEGSKA (reference sequence). The length of the CDR3 is 13 residues. Trimming cost V 7 bases and J 3 bases, with 13 bases left between them. The CDR3 protein is CSGTGGYYNEQFF. The CDR3 DNA sequence: TGCAGTGGGACGGGGGGCTACTACAATGAGCAGTTCTTC.

This clonotype was found many times. This CDR3 reads CASSWGQGGNQPQHF. DNA of the CDR3: TGTGCCAGCAGCTGGGGACAGGGGGGCAATCAGCCCCAGCATTTT. The chain joins TRBV11-2 to TRBJ1-5; 11 positions match TRBD1. The CDR3 loop spans 15 amino acids. The trim removed 4 bases at V and 2 bases at J, leaving 1 base unmatched. The germline CDR1 and CDR2 sequences are SGHAT and FQNNGV.

The table lists this clonotype with many counts. The chain is built from TRBV15 and TRBJ1-1, with D uncertain. Looked up from germline, CDR1 is LNHNV and CDR2 is YYDKDF (reference sequence). V was clipped by 1 base and J by 4 bases, with 13 bases between them. The CDR3 totals 15 residues. The CDR3 nucleotides read TGTGCCACCAGCAGAGGCATCGGGTTGGGCACTGAAGCTTTCTTT. It specifies CATSRGIGLGTEAFF.

The rearrangement joins TRBV19 to TRBJ1-5, with 9 bases identical to TRBD1. In germline, CDR1 is LNHDA, CDR2 SQIVND (reference sequence). The CDR3 is 15 amino acids. Unmatched junction bases numbered 6, after V lost 5 bases and J lost 4 bases. CDR3 amino acids: CASSDSGQGNQPQHF. The CDR3 bases are TGTGCCAGTAGTGACTCGGGACAGGGTAATCAGCCCCAGCATTTT.

V and J are TRBV5-4 and TRBJ1-2; no firm D call. Looked up from germline, CDR1 is SGHNT and CDR2 is YYREEE (reference sequence). The length of the CDR3 is 15 residues. V gave up 0 bases and J gave up 0 bases, with 9 bases separating them. CDR3 DNA: TGTGCCAGCAGCTTGGACGCGGTCTCTAACTATGGCTACACCTTC. Its protein product is CASSLDAVSNYGYTF.

This chain links TRBV27 with TRBJ1-2; no clear D gene. Germline-derived CDR1 and CDR2 are MNHEY and SMNVEV (reference sequence). Trimming took off 2 bases at V and 8 bases at J, with 15 bases between the two ends. This CDR3 comprises 14 residues. The DNA for the CDR3 is TGTGCCAGCAGTTTACGAGGGCCACTCGGAGGCTACACCTTC. Protein: CASSLRGPLGGYTF.

About this clonotype: Being one base from a much bigger clone, this may be a read error. V and J are TRBV19 and TRBJ2-1, with 7 bases matching TRBD1. CDR3 size: 14 residues. CDR1 is LNHDA, CDR2 SQIVND, per germline (reference sequence). This CDR3 is CACSRQGLVSEQFF. The CDR3 DNA reads TGTGCCTGTAGTCGACAGGGCCTCGTTTCTGAGCAGTTCTTC.

This clonotype has a count of ten or more. The chain has TRBV7-2 and TRBJ1-1; 7 bases fit TRBD1. Trimming cost V 4 bases and J 0 bases; bases outside gene matches: 8. The CDR3 length is 16 residues. Per germline, CDR1 SGHTA and CDR2 FQGNSA. CDR3 region: CASSSPRDSLNTEAFF. The CDR3 DNA reads as TGTGCCAGCAGCTCACCCCGGGACAGCCTGAACACTGAAGCTTTCTTT. The entire variable domain, with the rest obtained from reference TRBV7-2 and TRBJ1-1, is as follows: GAGVSQSPSNKVTEKGKDVELRCDPISGHTALYWYRQSLGQGLEFLIYFQGNSAPDKSGLPSDRFSAERTGGSVSTLTIQRTQQEDSAVYLCASSSPRDSLNTEAFFGQGTRLTVV.

This clonotype was seen many times. This sequence joins TRBV4-2 and TRBJ2-1, with a tentative D call TRBD1 (7 bases). The germline gives CDR1 LGHNA, CDR2 YNFKEQ. Trimming pared 0 bases from V and 11 bases from J, leaving 11 bases between. The CDR3 contains 13 residues. CDR3 sequence: CASSQDPGGKQFF. In nucleotides, the CDR3 is TGTGCCAGCAGCCAAGACCCAGGGGGGAAGCAGTTCTTC.

This clonotype was observed at least ten times. The chain recombines TRBV11-2 with TRBJ2-1; TRBD2 matches 7 bases. This CDR3 has 14 residues. V shed 5 bases and J 7 bases; nucleotides not matched to a gene: 8. The germline V gene has CDR1 SGHAT and CDR2 FQNNGV. This CDR3 reads CASSLRRGENEQFF. The CDR3 region has the DNA TGTGCCAGCAGCCTACGACGGGGGGAGAATGAGCAGTTCTTC. Supplemented by reference TRBV11-2 and TRBJ2-1, the full variable domain reads EAGVAQSPRYKIIEKRQSVAFWCNPISGHATLYWYQQILGQGPKLLIQFQNNGVVDDSQLPKDRFSAERLKGVDSTLKIQPAKLEDSAVYLCASSLRRGENEQFFGPGTRLTVL.

This clonotype was picked up many times. The chain joins TRBV29-1 to TRBJ1-2; D is undetermined. V was shortened by 0 bases and J by 2 bases, with 16 bases between the two germline ends. Germline CDR1 is SQVTM and CDR2 is ANQGSEA. This CDR3 has 16 residues. Written as DNA, the CDR3 is TGCAGCGTTGAAGATCATACGGGCAGTTTCAACTATGGCTACACCTTC. Translation: CSVEDHTGSFNYGYTF.

This clonotype was observed many times. V and J are TRBV11-2 and TRBJ2-5, with TRBD2 identical over 11 bases. The germline V gene encodes CDR1 SGHAT and CDR2 FQNNGV. The CDR3 is 14 amino acids. V gave up 5 bases and J gave up 4 bases; unmatched junction bases: 3. CDR3 coding DNA: TGTGCCAGCAGCCGAGGACTAGCGGGAGAGACCCAGTACTTC. It translates to CASSRGLAGETQYF.

The sample holds many counts of this clonotype. The V call is TRBV7-2, the J call TRBJ2-5, with 13 bases matching TRBD2. Germline V lookup: CDR1 SGHTA, CDR2 FQGNSA. CDR3 length equals 14 residues. V was clipped by 5 bases and J by 5 bases; unmatched bases: 2. The CDR3 sequence is CASSKLAGGETQYF. The CDR3 DNA follows: TGTGCCAGCAGCAAACTAGCGGGGGGGGAGACCCAGTACTTC.

This clonotype was detected a few times. The V gene is TRBV7-3, the J gene TRBJ2-7, with 7 bases matching TRBD2. With 4 bases clipped from V and 3 bases from J, the junction kept 9 bases outside the gene matches. CDR3 size: 15 residues. Germline CDR1 and CDR2: SGHTA and FQGTGA. CDR3 region: CASSSPAGGSYEQYF. In nucleotides, the CDR3 is TGTGCCAGCAGCTCCCCTGCTGGCGGGAGCTACGAGCAGTACTTC.

Ten or more counts support this clonotype. This chain uses TRBV6-1 with TRBJ1-5; the D gene is possibly TRBD1 (5 bases). The CDR3 loop spans 14 amino acids. V lost 7 bases and J 6 bases, leaving 16 bases between the germline ends. From germline, CDR1 is MNHNS and CDR2 SASEGT. CDR3 protein: CASMRGAVGQPQHF. The CDR3 DNA reads TGTGCCAGCATGAGGGGCGCGGTCGGTCAGCCCCAGCATTTT.

J is TRBJ1-5 and V is TRBV10-3; 10 nucleotides line up with TRBD1. CDR3 length: 19 residues. Germline V gene data show CDR1 as ENHRY and CDR2 as SYGVKD. V lost 2 bases and J lost 2; bases outside the gene matches: 12. This CDR3 reads CAISELFGTGASGNQPQHF. CDR3 in DNA: TGTGCCATCAGTGAGCTTTTTGGGACAGGGGCCTCCGGCAATCAGCCCCAGCATTTT.

Notes on this clonotype: A much larger clone lies a single base off, so this may be a read error. The chain employs TRBV28 and TRBJ2-7; D is undetermined. The CDR3 totals 14 residues. Germline V gives CDR1 MDHEN, CDR2 SYDVKM. The CDR3 loop reads CVSSTVVSSYEQYF. The CDR3 DNA reads TGTGTCAGCAGTACAGTAGTGAGCTCCTACGAGCAGTACTTC.

This clonotype was counted only a few times. This chain joins TRBV19 and TRBJ2-7; D possibly uses TRBD1 or TRBD2 (5 bases each). The V end lost 10 bases, the J end lost 1 base, and 14 bases lay between the germline ends. Germline V lookup: CDR1 LNHDA, CDR2 SQIVND (reference sequence). This CDR3 has 13 residues. The CDR3 nucleotides are TGTGCCACCTCGGGACGCTCTTCCTACGAGCAGTACTTC. Translated: CATSGRSSYEQYF.

In this sample, this clonotype turned up many times. CDR3 in DNA: TGTGCCAGCAGTTACTCATCCACGGTTACGCAGTATTTT. It is translated as CASSYSSTVTQYF. The chain recombines TRBV6-2 or TRBV6-3 with TRBJ2-3; D is ambiguous. The CDR3 runs to 13 residues. V was pared by 0 bases and J by 8 bases, with 9 bases between. CDR1 is MNHEY, CDR2 SVGEGT, per germline.

The gene calls are TRBV29-1 and TRBJ2-5; 7 bases are shared with TRBD1. The CDR3 has 15 amino acids. Germline CDR1 SQVTM, CDR2 ANQGSEA. Germline trimming cut 5 bases from V and 5 bases from J; bases unmatched to any gene: 14. The CDR3 bases are TGCAGCGTTTCTCCGGTCGGACAGGCGTGGGAGACCCAGTACTTC. Translated, it gives CSVSPVGQAWETQYF.